The 27 T cell receptor beta chains in this list originate from one sample, sequenced in a study of T-cell memory formation after mild COVID-19. TCRdb recomputed calls from the 5' RACE reads with MiXCR, one row per CDR3 protein. This table holds some 300,000 distinct CDR3 sequences, roughly 19% found once. Material: PBMCs or a T cell subset sorted from them (not recorded which). Source of these receptors: a man aged 18 to 30 who had mild COVID-19 (a few samples of this study predate the infection). Cell type and time point are not known.

This clonotype was seen a handful of times. This rearrangement joins TRBV19 to TRBJ2-7; D is possibly TRBD1 or TRBD2 (6 bases each). CDR1 is LNHDA and CDR2 is SQIVND in the germline V gene (reference sequence). Between the trimmed V and J ends, which lost 3 bases and 5 bases, there was a span of 17 bases. This CDR3 spans 15 amino acids. DNA for the CDR3: TGTGCCAGTAGTATCGGTTGGGGGGCGAGCCACGAGCAGTACTTC. It is translated as CASSIGWGASHEQYF.

The rearrangement uses TRBV7-9 and TRBJ2-1; no firm D call. Per the germline V gene, CDR1 is SEHNR and CDR2 is FQNEAQ (reference sequence). This CDR3 has 13 residues. The V end was cut by 7 bases, the J end by 8 bases, with 15 bases between. CDR3 amino acids: CASTVPPYDEQFF. CDR3 bases: TGTGCCAGCACTGTTCCCCCCTATGATGAGCAGTTCTTC.

In this sample, this clonotype turned up once. The chain couples TRBV15 to TRBJ1-1, with D hard to call. Trimming pared 0 bases from V and 11 bases from J, leaving 13 bases between. From germline, CDR1 is LNHNV and CDR2 YYDKDF (reference sequence). The CDR3 is 13 residues long. CDR3 DNA sequence: TGTGCCACCAGCAGAGATCCCGAGGGCCCGGCTTTCTTT. Amino acids: CATSRDPEGPAFF.

The chain has TRBV29-1 and TRBJ2-5; the match to TRBD1 covers 7 bases. V lost 3 bases and J lost 5; bases outside the gene matches: 6. CDR3 length equals 13 residues. The germline CDR1 and CDR2 sequences are SQVTM and ANQGSEA. For the CDR3, the DNA is TGCAGCGTTGACCAGGGGGTAGGGGAGACCCAGTACTTC. As protein: CSVDQGVGETQYF. The complete variable domain, with remaining parts taken from reference TRBV29-1 and TRBJ2-5, reads SAVISQKPSRDICQRGTSLTIQCQVDSQVTMMFWYRQQPGQSLTLIATANQGSEATYESGFVIDKFPISRPNLTFSTLTVSNMSPEDSSIYLCSVDQGVGETQYFGPGTRLLVL.

The J gene is TRBJ2-3, the V gene TRBV10-3; 8 bases are shared with TRBD1. CDR1 and CDR2 (germline): ENHRY, SYGVKD. J was trimmed by 2 bases and V by 5 bases; bases with no gene match: 3. This CDR3 spans 14 amino acids. CDR3 DNA sequence: TGTGCCATCAGTCCTCAGGGGGCCACAGATACGCAGTATTTT. Amino acids: CAISPQGATDTQYF.

The V call is TRBV25-1, the J call TRBJ2-5, with D uncertain. Trimming shortened V by 1 base and J by 4 bases, and 7 bases separated the two germline ends. Germline V lookup: CDR1 MGHDK, CDR2 SYGVNS. CDR3 length: 13 amino acids. The CDR3 reads CASSESGGETQYF. In DNA, the CDR3 is TGTGCCAGCAGTGAATCCGGTGGAGAGACCCAGTACTTC.

The chain links TRBV29-1 to TRBJ2-7; the D gene is possibly TRBD2 (5 bases). The CDR3 contains 13 residues. V lost 2 bases to trimming and J lost 2 bases, with 10 bases between them. CDR1 SQVTM and CDR2 ANQGSEA come from the germline V gene. The CDR3 reads CSVEITGTYEQYF. CDR3 DNA sequence: TGCAGCGTTGAAATAACCGGGACCTACGAGCAGTACTTC.

The chain has TRBV5-1 and TRBJ2-2; TRBD1 matches at 7 bases. The junction had 3 bases not matched to a gene; V was cut back by 3 bases and J by 1 base. Germline CDR1 is SGHRS and CDR2 is YFSETQ. There are 15 residues in the CDR3. In nucleotides, the CDR3 is TGCGCCAGCAGCTCGGGACAGCTGAACACCGGGGAGCTGTTTTTT. It translates to CASSSGQLNTGELFF.

The rearrangement joins TRBV3-1 to TRBJ1-1, with unresolved D. The length of the CDR3 is 15 residues. From germline, CDR1 is LGHDT and CDR2 YNNKEL (reference sequence). V was shortened by 3 bases and J by 1 base, with 12 bases between the two germline ends. The CDR3 sequence is CASSQEHHPNTEAFF. Here the CDR3 DNA reads TGTGCCAGCAGCCAGGAGCACCACCCGAACACTGAAGCTTTCTTT.

In this sample, this clonotype turned up a few times. The rearrangement uses TRBV4-1 and TRBJ2-7; TRBD2 might be the D (6 bases). Germline loops: CDR1 MGHRA, CDR2 YSYEKL. This CDR3 is 16 amino acids long. Trimming cost V 1 base and J 0 bases, with 13 bases left between them. This CDR3 reads CASSQVFGGDSYEQYF. CDR3 nucleotides: TGCGCCAGCAGCCAAGTGTTTGGCGGGGACTCCTACGAGCAGTACTTC.

There are a few counts of this clonotype. This rearrangement joins TRBV4-2 to TRBJ2-1; D not certain. The V and J ends lost 0 bases and 8 bases respectively, with 5 bases between them. The germline V gene encodes CDR1 LGHNA and CDR2 YNFKEQ. The CDR3 extends over 12 amino acids. CDR3 nucleotide sequence: TGTGCCAGCAGCCAAGATTTGGATGAGCAGTTCTTC. Translated, it gives CASSQDLDEQFF.

At least ten counts were recorded for this clonotype. The J gene is TRBJ2-4, the V gene TRBV19; TRBD2 is a possible D gene (6 bases). The germline gives CDR1 LNHDA, CDR2 SQIVND (reference sequence). Trimming shortened V by 3 bases and J by 1 base, and 13 bases separated the two germline ends. This CDR3 comprises 16 residues. The CDR3 sequence is CASSMRAGGAKNIQYF. DNA for the CDR3: TGTGCCAGTAGTATGAGGGCTGGGGGGGCCAAAAACATTCAGTACTTC.

CDR3 protein: CASTGDSSYNSPLHF. Here the CDR3 DNA reads TGTGCCAGCACCGGGGATAGCTCCTATAATTCACCCCTCCACTTT. This rearrangement joins TRBV6-6 to TRBJ1-6, with D unclear. Germline CDR1 and CDR2: MNHNY and SVGAGI (reference sequence). V gave up 7 bases and J gave up 0 bases, with 10 bases separating them. The CDR3 is 15 residues long.

The chain has TRBV20-1 and TRBJ1-6; no definite D call. This CDR3 has 15 amino acids. The ends were cut back, 3 bases at V and 6 bases at J, with 15 bases in the middle. Germline assignment: CDR1 DFQATT and CDR2 SNEGSKA (reference sequence). The chain's CDR3 is CSASEGWGGNSPLHF. CDR3 coding DNA: TGCAGTGCTAGTGAGGGATGGGGTGGTAATTCACCCCTCCACTTT.

V and J are TRBV12-1 and TRBJ1-1. TRBV12-1 is a documented pseudogene. The CDR3 consists of 13 residues. The CDR3 DNA follows: TGTGCCAGCAGCTTTGCGGGGGGAGGGAAAGCTTTATTT. Protein: CASSFAGGGKALF.

This clonotype has more than one count but fewer than ten. This sequence joins TRBV10-3 and TRBJ2-2; tentatively, D is TRBD1 or TRBD2 (5 bases each). Germline CDR1 reads ENHRY; CDR2 reads SYGVKD. The V end lost 3 bases, the J end lost 5 bases, and 13 bases lay between the germline ends. This CDR3 is 15 amino acids long. In DNA form, the CDR3 reads TGTGCCATCAGTGATCAGGGAGTCTTAACCGGGGAGCTGTTTTTT. It is translated as CAISDQGVLTGELFF.

The chain links TRBV20-1 to TRBJ2-1; TRBD1 agrees at 7 bases. From germline, CDR1 is DFQATT and CDR2 SNEGSKA (reference sequence). The CDR3 is 14 residues long. V gave up 6 bases and J gave up 5 bases; unmatched junction bases: 10. CDR3: CSARGLTGNNEQFF. The CDR3 DNA follows: TGCAGTGCCAGGGGGTTAACAGGGAACAATGAGCAGTTCTTC.

This clonotype came up a few times. This chain links TRBV5-1 with TRBJ2-3; no clear D gene. Between the trimmed V and J ends, which lost 0 bases and 4 bases, there was a span of 15 bases. Germline values: CDR1 SGHRS, CDR2 YFSETQ. This CDR3 contains 16 residues. For the CDR3, the DNA is TGCGCCAGCAGCTTGGGGGCCTCAGGATCCGCAGATACGCAGTATTTT. This translates into CASSLGASGSADTQYF.

This clonotype was found many times. The chain links TRBV7-2 to TRBJ2-1; 8 positions match TRBD2. After removal of 4 bases from V and 0 bases from J, the junction contained 23 bases not matched to a gene. This CDR3 has 22 amino acids. Germline V gives CDR1 SGHTA, CDR2 FQGNSA. CDR3 loop: CASSSRQASLAGSRASYNEQFF. CDR3 DNA sequence: TGTGCCAGCAGCTCCAGACAGGCAAGTCTAGCGGGTTCACGGGCCTCCTACAATGAGCAGTTCTTC.

The rearrangement links TRBV7-9 to TRBJ2-7; D not certain. V gave up 5 bases and J gave up 6 bases, with 11 bases separating them. The CDR3 totals 12 residues. Germline V gives CDR1 SEHNR, CDR2 FQNEAQ (reference sequence). CDR3 sequence (DNA): TGTGCCAGCAGCCCTCCTGTGGGCGAGCAGTACTTC. This codes for CASSPPVGEQYF. The full variable domain, its missing parts supplied by reference TRBV7-9 and TRBJ2-7, is DTGVSQNPRHKITKRGQNVTFRCDPISEHNRLYWYRQTLGQGPEFLTYFQNEAQLEKSRLLSDRFSAERPKGSFSTLEIQRTEQGDSAMYLCASSPPVGEQYFGPGTRLTVT.

This clonotype was picked up a small number of times. This chain joins TRBV11-2 and TRBJ1-6; no definite D call. Trimming took off 1 base at V and 8 bases at J, with 6 bases between the two ends. Germline values: CDR1 SGHAT, CDR2 FQNNGV. This CDR3 spans 13 amino acids. Here the CDR3 reads CASSLVSDSPLHF. As DNA, the CDR3 is TGTGCCAGCAGCTTAGTATCCGATTCACCCCTCCACTTT.

The chain joins TRBV6-2 or TRBV6-3 to TRBJ1-2, with 8 bases fitting TRBD1. Germline CDR1 and CDR2: MNHEY and SVGEGT. The CDR3 consists of 17 residues. V dropped 8 bases and J dropped 5; count of bases not matched to a gene: 19. CDR3 in amino acids: CASFHRGEPLINYGYTF. The CDR3 DNA sequence: TGTGCCAGCTTTCACAGGGGGGAACCCTTAATTAATTATGGCTACACCTTC.

This clonotype has a handful of counts. V and J are TRBV7-9 and TRBJ1-2; D uncertain. In germline, CDR1 is SEHNR, CDR2 FQNEAQ (reference sequence). Trimming left V 7 bases short and J 5 bases short, with 14 bases between. The CDR3 extends over 13 amino acids. For the CDR3, the DNA is TGTGCCAGCATAGGACCGTTTGGGTATGGCTACACCTTC. Protein: CASIGPFGYGYTF.

The chain employs TRBV5-4 and TRBJ2-1; 12 bases line up with TRBD2. V lost 3 bases to trimming and J lost 9 bases; unmatched junction nucleotides: 13. The CDR3 runs 17 residues. The germline V gene has CDR1 SGHNT and CDR2 YYREEE (reference sequence). CDR3 nucleotide sequence: TGTGCCAGCAGCTGGACCCTAGCGGGGGGGATGGGAGTTGAGCAGTTCTTC. Its protein product is CASSWTLAGGMGVEQFF.

The chain employs TRBV6-6 and TRBJ2-7; the D gene could be TRBD1 or TRBD2 (5 bases each). V lost 4 bases and J 8 bases, leaving 18 bases between the germline ends. Germline assignment: CDR1 MNHNY and CDR2 SVGAGI (reference sequence). CDR3 length: 14 residues. The CDR3 nucleotides are TGTGCCAGCAGTTCCCCCGGGACCCTCTCACAGCAGTACGTC. Its protein product is CASSSPGTLSQQYV.

There are many counts of this clonotype. This chain connects TRBV7-2 to TRBJ1-3; possible D gene TRBD1, 5 bases. Germline V CDR1 and CDR2: SGHTA, FQGNSA. Trimming took off 2 bases at V and 3 bases at J, with 11 bases between the two ends. This CDR3 is built from 15 residues. The CDR3 DNA is TGTGCCAGCAGCTTATCCGGCAGGGATGGAAACACCATATATTTT. Residues: CASSLSGRDGNTIYF.

A few counts support this clonotype. The J gene is TRBJ2-7, the V gene TRBV27, with 8 bases identical to TRBD1. V lost 6 bases and J lost 0; bases outside the gene matches: 10. The CDR3 totals 16 residues. The germline gives CDR1 MNHEY, CDR2 SMNVEV (reference sequence). CDR3 protein: CASRRTGSYSSYEQYF. The CDR3 nucleotides read TGTGCCAGCAGACGGACAGGGTCATATAGCTCCTACGAGCAGTACTTC.